Within the sample, the clone carrying this T cell receptor (beta chain) is large. TCRdb independently ran MiXCR on the RT-PCR reads; one entry per CDR3 protein. The sample has about 1,700 distinct CDR3 sequences; approximately 3.5% are singletons. These data come from a study of patients and donors after allogeneic stem cell transplantation. This CDR3 is 15 amino acids long. Germline CDR1 and CDR2: SEHNR and FQNEAQ (reference sequence). V lost 4 bases and J 0 bases, leaving 9 bases between the germline ends. The receptor's source is a human donor who was either an allogeneic HSCT recipient or a stem cell or donor lymphocyte infusion donor (not recorded which). It is not recorded whose cells these are; they may come from a transplant donor. The V gene is TRBV7-9, the J gene TRBJ2-2, with D maybe TRBD1 (5 bases). Sequencing was performed on blood, either unsorted or a sorted T cell fraction (not recorded which). The CDR3 coding sequence is TGTGCCAGCAGCTCGTGGGGCGCGAACACCGGGGAGCTGTTTTTT. Amino acid sequence: CASSSWGANTGELFF.